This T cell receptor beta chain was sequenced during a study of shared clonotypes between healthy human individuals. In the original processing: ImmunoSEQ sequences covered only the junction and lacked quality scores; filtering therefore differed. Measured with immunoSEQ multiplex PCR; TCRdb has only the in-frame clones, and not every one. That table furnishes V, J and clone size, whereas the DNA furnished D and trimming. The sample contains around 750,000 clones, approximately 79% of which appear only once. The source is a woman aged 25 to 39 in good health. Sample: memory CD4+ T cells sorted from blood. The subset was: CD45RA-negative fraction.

CDR3 coding DNA: TGTGCCAGCAGCCGGGCAGGGAACAATGAGCAGTTCTTC. Translated: CASSRAGNNEQFF. The chain recombines TRBV7-2 with TRBJ2-1; TRBD1 might be the D (5 bases). V was pared by 5 bases and J by 5 bases, with 10 bases between. The CDR3 has 13 amino acids. Germline V gene data show CDR1 as SGHTA and CDR2 as FQGNSA.